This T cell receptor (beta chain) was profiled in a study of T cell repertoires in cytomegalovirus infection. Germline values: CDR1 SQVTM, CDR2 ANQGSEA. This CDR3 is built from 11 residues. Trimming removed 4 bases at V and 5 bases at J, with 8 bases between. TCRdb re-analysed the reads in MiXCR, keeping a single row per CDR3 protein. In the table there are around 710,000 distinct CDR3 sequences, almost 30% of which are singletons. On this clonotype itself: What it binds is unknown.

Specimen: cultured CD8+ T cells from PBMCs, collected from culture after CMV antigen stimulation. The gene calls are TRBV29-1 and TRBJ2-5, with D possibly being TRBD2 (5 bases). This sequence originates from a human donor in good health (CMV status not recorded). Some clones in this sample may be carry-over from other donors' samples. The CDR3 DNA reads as TGCAGCGTTGGAGGGTTGGAGACCCAGTACTTC. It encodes CSVGGLETQYF.